The 25 T cell receptor beta chains reported below all come from one sample, sequenced in a study of cytomegalovirus exposure and HLA in healthy donors. The primer mix had 60 Vbeta and 13 Jbeta primers. Generated by immunoSEQ multiplex PCR, the TCRdb table keeps only in-frame clones and is missing some. This table has about 170,000 clones, around 72% appearing once. Sequencing input: PBMCs. These receptors were taken from a man aged 35-49 years in good health and CMV-seropositive.

A note on this clone: Other DNA sequences from this sample encode an identical CDR3 as well. The chain links TRBV30 to TRBJ1-2, with D possibly TRBD1 on 5 matching bases. Trimming pared 4 bases from V and 5 bases from J, leaving 11 bases between. The germline V gene has CDR1 GTSNPN and CDR2 SVGIG (reference sequence). The CDR3 covers 12 residues. The CDR3 reads CAWTQDTYGYTF. CDR3 nucleotide sequence: TGTGCCTGGACACAGGATACTTATGGCTACACCTTC.

Only one count was recorded for this clone. The chain links TRBV29-1 to TRBJ1-1; D might be TRBD1 (5 bases). V lost 7 bases, J lost 1 base, and 13 bases lay in between. The CDR3 sequence is 13 residues long. Germline CDR1 reads SQVTM; CDR2 reads ANQGSEA. CDR3 sequence (DNA): TGCAGCGCCTCGGGGGGTTCGAACACTGAAGCTTTCTTT. Protein: CSASGGSNTEAFF.

The chain recombines TRBV7-9 with TRBJ2-7; 9 bases agree with TRBD1. The CDR3 is made up of 16 amino acids. The germline CDR1 and CDR2 sequences are SEHNR and FQNEAQ (reference sequence). Trimming took 5 bases from V and 3 from J; bases not matched to a gene: 11. CDR3 sequence reads: CASSALRTGAHYEQYF. The CDR3 region has the DNA TGTGCCAGCAGCGCCCTCCGGACAGGGGCCCACTACGAGCAGTACTTC.

The chain uses TRBV7-3 and TRBJ2-1; TRBD2 matches at 11 bases. The CDR3 has 15 residues. CDR1 SGHTA and CDR2 FQGTGA come from the germline V gene. The trim removed 3 bases at V and 6 bases at J, leaving 4 bases unmatched. Here the CDR3 reads CASSFSGGAGNEQFF. The DNA for the CDR3 is TGTGCCAGCAGCTTTAGCGGGGGGGCCGGCAATGAGCAGTTCTTC.

The gene calls are TRBV5-6 and TRBJ2-5; the D is unclear. With 4 bases removed from V and 5 bases from J, the gap between germline ends came to 18 bases. Germline CDR1 is SGHDT and CDR2 is YYEEEE. This CDR3 contains 15 residues. In DNA, the CDR3 is TGTGCCAGCAGCCGTGTGACCCCGGGTCGGGAGACCCAGTACTTC. This translates into CASSRVTPGRETQYF.

This sequence joins TRBV11-2 and TRBJ2-7; D is perhaps TRBD1 (5 bases). The germline V and J ends were trimmed by 8 bases and 6 bases, with 23 bases remaining between them. Germline V CDR1 and CDR2: SGHAT, FQNNGV. The CDR3 spans 15 residues. The CDR3 is CASSTPPGYSVEQYF. In DNA form, the CDR3 reads TGTGCCAGCTCCACCCCGCCAGGGTATTCGGTCGAGCAGTACTTC.

The chain links TRBV19 to TRBJ1-6; 8 nucleotides agree with TRBD1. CDR1 LNHDA and CDR2 SQIVND come from the germline V gene (reference sequence). Unmatched junction bases numbered 9, after V lost 7 bases and J lost 7 bases. The CDR3 length is 15 residues. The CDR3 DNA follows: TGTGCCAGTAATTTCAGGGGGCAAAGAAATTCACCCCTCCACTTT. Its protein product is CASNFRGQRNSPLHF.

The V and J genes are TRBV6-1 and TRBJ1-6; the match to TRBD1 covers 8 bases. Germline assignment: CDR1 MNHNS and CDR2 SASEGT. V lost 10 bases, J lost 5 bases, and 7 bases stayed unmatched. The CDR3 totals 14 residues. The CDR3 reads CATVTGDNNSPLHF. CDR3 nucleotides: TGTGCCACCGTGACAGGGGACAATAATTCACCCCTCCACTTT.

V and J are TRBV7-2 and TRBJ1-5, with D possibly being TRBD1 (6 bases). Germline-derived CDR1 and CDR2 are SGHTA and FQGNSA. Trimming took off 2 bases at V and 9 bases at J, with 17 bases between the two ends. This CDR3 contains 15 residues. CDR3 in amino acids: CASSLSGGLHGPQHF. The CDR3 region has the DNA TGTGCCAGCAGCTTAAGCGGGGGCCTGCATGGGCCCCAGCATTTT.

This clone was counted a few times. The chain recombines TRBV7-2 with TRBJ2-1, with D maybe TRBD1 (5 bases). The CDR3 totals 14 residues. CDR1 is SGHTA, CDR2 FQGNSA, per germline. V shed 1 base and J shed 10 bases, with 14 bases lying between them. CDR3 coding DNA: TGTGCCAGCAGCTTAGAAGGGGTGATCGGGGAGCAGTTCTTC. As protein: CASSLEGVIGEQFF.

The chain employs TRBV6-5 and TRBJ2-1; 8 positions match TRBD2. The CDR3 covers 16 residues. CDR1 is MNHEY and CDR2 is SVGAGI in the germline V gene. J was trimmed by 0 bases and V by 2 bases; bases with no gene match: 3. The CDR3 loop reads CASSYQSGSSYNEQFF. CDR3 in DNA: TGTGCCAGCAGTTACCAAAGCGGGAGCTCCTACAATGAGCAGTTCTTC.

This clone was found once. The chain employs TRBV19 and TRBJ2-3, with D hard to call. The CDR3 has 16 amino acids. Germline loops: CDR1 LNHDA, CDR2 SQIVND (reference sequence). Trimming cost V 5 bases and J 0 bases, with 15 bases left between them. The CDR3 DNA reads TGTGCCAGTAGTCGTGTACGATTGACTAGCACAGATACGCAGTATTTT. It encodes CASSRVRLTSTDTQYF. The variable domain in full, with the rest retrieved from reference TRBV19 and TRBJ2-3, is DGGITQSPKYLFRKEGQNVTLSCEQNLNHDAMYWYRQDPGQGLRLIYYSQIVNDFQKGDIAEGYSVSREKKESFPLTVTSAQKNPTAFYLCASSRVRLTSTDTQYFGPGTRLTVL.

This chain links TRBV7-6 with TRBJ2-2; TRBD2 matches at 14 bases. CDR1 SGHVS and CDR2 FNYEAQ come from the germline V gene. V was pared by 4 bases and J by 5 bases, with 3 bases of the junction left unmatched. The CDR3 runs 16 residues. The CDR3 protein is CASSYRLAGGTGELFF. The CDR3, as DNA: TGTGCCAGCAGCTACCGACTAGCGGGGGGGACCGGGGAGCTGTTTTTT.

The rearrangement uses TRBV5-4 and TRBJ2-2; D is perhaps TRBD1 (5 bases). Trimming pared 0 bases from V and 4 bases from J, leaving 10 bases between. CDR3 length: 15 residues. Germline V gives CDR1 SGHNT, CDR2 YYREEE (reference sequence). CDR3 amino acids: CASSLGGQSTGELFF. The CDR3 DNA reads as TGTGCCAGCAGCTTGGGGGGCCAGAGCACCGGGGAGCTGTTTTTT.

V and J are TRBV5-6 and TRBJ1-2; 10 bases agree with TRBD1. Trimming at V came to 3 bases and at J to 8 bases, leaving 10 bases not matched to a gene. The CDR3 covers 15 residues. Germline V gene sequence: CDR1 SGHDT, CDR2 YYEEEE. The CDR3 DNA is TGTGCCAGCAGCTACGGACCCGGGACAGGGGACGGCTACACCTTC. Its translation is CASSYGPGTGDGYTF.

This clone has only a few counts. This chain uses TRBV5-6 with TRBJ1-1; TRBD1 is a possible D gene (5 bases). CDR1 and CDR2 (germline): SGHDT, YYEEEE. V lost 0 bases and J lost 8, with 8 bases in between. CDR3 size: 12 residues. Here the CDR3 reads CASSLGQLEAFF. In DNA, the CDR3 is TGTGCCAGCAGCTTGGGACAGCTCGAAGCTTTCTTT.

The chain combines TRBV7-9 with TRBJ1-2, with D possibly matching TRBD1 (6 bases). CDR3 length: 14 amino acids. CDR1 and CDR2 (germline): SEHNR, FQNEAQ (reference sequence). V was cut by 6 bases and J by 6 bases, with 17 bases left in between. The CDR3 protein is CASSRGQRIDGYTF. Here the CDR3 DNA reads TGTGCCAGCAGTCGAGGACAGAGAATCGATGGCTACACCTTC.

The rearrangement joins TRBV5-1 to TRBJ2-3, with 7 bases lining up with TRBD2. The CDR3 is 14 residues long. Germline V gene data show CDR1 as SGHRS and CDR2 as YFSETQ. Unmatched junction bases numbered 5, after V lost 3 bases and J lost 4 bases. CDR3: CASSSTSISDTQYF. The CDR3 DNA follows: TGCGCCAGCAGCTCGACTAGCATCTCAGATACGCAGTATTTT.

The V and J genes are TRBV10-3 and TRBJ1-3, with D perhaps TRBD1 (5 bases). Germline CDR1 ENHRY, CDR2 SYGVKD. V gave up 0 bases and J gave up 9 bases, with 18 bases separating them. The CDR3 has 16 residues. The CDR3 protein is CAISESGSQGGATIYF. CDR3 in DNA: TGTGCCATCAGTGAGTCGGGGAGCCAGGGAGGTGCCACCATATATTTT.

The chain uses TRBV4-3 and TRBJ2-2, with TRBD1 identical over 7 bases. The V segment lost 2 bases and the J segment 2 bases; nucleotides outside the gene matches: 5. From germline, CDR1 is LGHNA and CDR2 YSLEER. CDR3 length: 16 residues. This CDR3 is CASSQNDRVNTGELFF. In DNA, the CDR3 is TGCGCCAGCAGCCAAAACGACAGGGTTAACACCGGGGAGCTGTTTTTT.

V and J are TRBV19 and TRBJ1-6, with no clear D. The V end lost 3 bases, the J end lost 6 bases, and 12 bases lay between the germline ends. The CDR3 length is 15 residues. Per the germline V gene, CDR1 is LNHDA and CDR2 is SQIVND (reference sequence). CDR3 nucleotides: TGTGCCAGTAGTATCCTGTCCCGAGCTAATTCACCCCTCCACTTT. Translated, it gives CASSILSRANSPLHF.

The rearrangement links TRBV19 to TRBJ1-5; 8 bases are a match to TRBD1. The V segment lost 3 bases and the J segment 2 bases; nucleotides outside the gene matches: 3. The CDR3 length is 15 residues. Germline V gene data show CDR1 as LNHDA and CDR2 as SQIVND (reference sequence). This chain's CDR3 is CASSMVDRGNQPQHF. For the CDR3, the DNA is TGTGCCAGTAGTATGGTGGACAGGGGCAATCAGCCCCAGCATTTT.

The chain recombines TRBV6-5 with TRBJ1-2; D is possibly TRBD1 (5 bases). Trimming took 6 bases from V and 4 from J, leaving 15 bases between them. The CDR3 contains 14 residues. Per germline, CDR1 MNHEY and CDR2 SVGAGI. CDR3 residues: CASRTLGTIYGYTF. The DNA for the CDR3 is TGTGCCAGCAGGACTCTGGGGACTATCTATGGCTACACCTTC.

In regard to this clone: One end of the junction varies from germline; a read error may be responsible. The V gene is TRBV7-2, the J gene TRBJ2-1, with D perhaps matching TRBD2 (5 bases). In germline, CDR1 is SGHTA, CDR2 FQGNSA. The CDR3 extends over 11 amino acids. The CDR3 DNA reads as TGTGCCAGCAGCTTAGAGAGCGGATGGGTCTTC. It yields the protein CASSLESGWVF.

The V call is TRBV12-5, the J call TRBJ1-5; no firm D call. The CDR3 spans 15 residues. The V gene lost 2 bases and the J gene lost 7 bases, with 15 bases spanning the gap. Germline loops: CDR1 LGHNT, CDR2 FRNRAP. In DNA form, the CDR3 reads TGTGCTAGTGGTTTGTATCCGGGGTCAAGGCAGCCCCAGCATTTT. Amino acid sequence: CASGLYPGSRQPQHF.